These 21 T cell receptor beta chains share one sample of origin, sequenced in a study of T cells after yellow fever vaccination (dated by TCRdb to the late 2010s). The sample's treatment or condition label, in plain terms: live attenuated yellow fever vaccine strain. The library was generated by 5' RACE. Sequenced on an Illumina NovaSeq 6000. TCRdb applied fastp at Q25 and MiXCR to the public reads, then kept only in-frame beta chains. Rows matching on CDR3 protein sequence are summarized as one entry with the most common DNA and genes. For this sample the table gives 250,000 or so distinct CDR3 sequences, of which about 3.9% were detected only once. Together, the top ten hold around 19% of the sample. This sample comprised PBMCs, obtained 15 days after the yellow fever booster vaccination. These receptor sequences come from a young man who received the YFV17D yellow fever vaccine.

This clonotype was picked up many times. The chain employs TRBV7-2 and TRBJ2-2; TRBD1 aligns across 7 bases. Germline CDR1 is SGHTA and CDR2 is FQGNSA. With V trimmed by 5 bases and J by 4 bases, 16 bases remained unmatched. This CDR3 is 18 amino acids long. CDR3 DNA sequence: TGTGCCAGCAGCCAAGGGACAGCCGTCCCTTTTCGCACCGGGGAGCTGTTTTTT. Translating gives CASSQGTAVPFRTGELFF.

This clonotype was counted ten times or more. The chain recombines TRBV5-4 with TRBJ2-3, with D possibly being TRBD1 or TRBD2 (5 bases each). V shed 4 bases and J shed 6 bases, with 15 bases lying between them. CDR1 and CDR2 (germline): SGHNT, YYREEE (reference sequence). The CDR3 consists of 14 residues. The CDR3 DNA is TGTGCCAGCAGCGGAAGGGACCCGGGGGATACGCAGTATTTT. It encodes CASSGRDPGDTQYF.

The chain uses TRBV7-9 and TRBJ1-3; no firm D call. Germline CDR1 is SEHNR and CDR2 is FQNEAQ (reference sequence). The CDR3 is made up of 14 amino acids. Trimming left V 3 bases short and J 7 bases short, with 13 bases between. Here the CDR3 DNA reads TGTGCCAGCAGCTTGGACTCCCTAGGGAACACCATATATTTT. As protein: CASSLDSLGNTIYF.

This clonotype was recorded at least ten times. CDR3 nucleotide sequence: TGTGCCAGCAGCTTAGAGAGCCCTGATACGCAGTATTTT. It translates to CASSLESPDTQYF. This chain joins TRBV7-6 and TRBJ2-3; D gene uncertain. V was shortened by 1 base and J by 6 bases, with 8 bases between the two germline ends. Germline V gene data show CDR1 as SGHVS and CDR2 as FNYEAQ. The CDR3 has 13 residues.

The chain recombines TRBV19 with TRBJ1-1; D not certain. The CDR3 sequence is 16 residues long. CDR1 LNHDA and CDR2 SQIVND come from the germline V gene (reference sequence). The V end lost 5 bases, the J end lost 0 bases, and 16 bases lay between the germline ends. In DNA form, the CDR3 reads TGTGCCAGTAGTCCGTATACCGGGTCCATGAACACTGAAGCTTTCTTT. It specifies CASSPYTGSMNTEAFF.

This clonotype was picked up many times. The V and J genes are TRBV12-3 or TRBV12-4 and TRBJ1-2; tentative D call: TRBD1 (5 bases). Trimming removed 10 bases at V and 4 bases at J, with 19 bases between. The CDR3 consists of 14 residues. The CDR3 sequence: CATMGPQFFYGYTF. CDR3 bases: TGTGCCACAATGGGGCCCCAGTTTTTCTATGGCTACACCTTC.

This clonotype was detected ten times or more. This chain links TRBV4-2 with TRBJ2-3, with 7 bases matching TRBD2. J was trimmed by 4 bases and V by 0 bases; bases with no gene match: 4. The CDR3 sequence is 15 residues long. Germline V CDR1 and CDR2: LGHNA, YNFKEQ. Here the CDR3 DNA reads TGTGCCAGCAGCCAAGATGGGGGGAGGGCAGATACGCAGTATTTT. Translated, it gives CASSQDGGRADTQYF.

This clonotype was seen only a few times. The chain recombines TRBV5-6 with TRBJ2-1, with D perhaps matching TRBD2 (6 bases). Germline V gene lookup returns CDR1 SGHDT and CDR2 YYEEEE. There are 17 residues in the CDR3. The V end was cut by 4 bases, the J end by 8 bases, with 25 bases between. Here the CDR3 DNA reads TGTGCCAGCAGCGCGGAAACTAGCATGGGGATCGTAGATGAGCAGTTCTTC. Translated, it gives CASSAETSMGIVDEQFF. The full variable domain, its missing parts supplied by reference TRBV5-6 and TRBJ2-1, is DAGVTQSPTHLIKTRGQQVTLRCSPKSGHDTVSWYQQALGQGPQFIFQYYEEEERQRGNFPDRFSGHQFPNYSSELNVNALLLGDSALYLCASSAETSMGIVDEQFFGPGTRLTVL.

At least ten counts were recorded for this clonotype. The chain couples TRBV10-3 to TRBJ2-1, with D possibly being TRBD1 or TRBD2 (5 bases each). Trimming stripped 4 bases from V and 0 bases from J, with 16 bases between. Germline CDR1 and CDR2: ENHRY and SYGVKD. The CDR3 is 17 amino acids. In DNA form, the CDR3 reads TGTGCCATCAGTGCACTGGCCCGGGGCAGCTCCTACAATGAGCAGTTCTTC. Translation: CAISALARGSSYNEQFF.

The chain joins TRBV30 to TRBJ2-3; maybe TRBD2 (5 bases). Trimming stripped 4 bases from V and 6 bases from J, with 17 bases between. This CDR3 region has 14 residues. Germline CDR1 reads GTSNPN; CDR2 reads SVGIG (reference sequence). CDR3 nucleotide sequence: TGTGCCTGGACATTAGCAAGCGGTGGTGATACGCAGTATTTT. Protein product: CAWTLASGGDTQYF.

This clonotype was seen repeatedly, ten times or more. This chain joins TRBV20-1 and TRBJ1-2; unclear D gene. Germline V gene data show CDR1 as DFQATT and CDR2 as SNEGSKA (reference sequence). The CDR3 length is 10 residues. Trimming removed 1 base from V and 8 bases from J, with 5 bases in between. CDR3 sequence reads: CSARAGGYTF. In DNA, the CDR3 is TGCAGTGCTAGAGCCGGGGGCTACACCTTC.

The chain recombines TRBV12-3 or TRBV12-4 with TRBJ2-1, with D maybe TRBD2 (6 bases). The CDR3 has 14 residues. V was trimmed by 5 bases and J by 4 bases, leaving 12 bases between them. CDR3 DNA: TGTGCCAGCAGTCGCGCCGCGGGGTACAATGAGCAGTTCTTC. This encodes CASSRAAGYNEQFF.

This clonotype was recorded at least ten times. The CDR3 coding sequence is TGTGCCAGCTCACGGCTCCCGGTGGGACAGGGGGACGAAAAACTGTTTTTT. Its protein is CASSRLPVGQGDEKLFF. The chain carries TRBV18 and TRBJ1-4; 11 positions agree with TRBD1. There are 17 residues in the CDR3. Unmatched junction bases numbered 12, after V lost 4 bases and J lost 8 bases. The germline CDR1 and CDR2 sequences are KGHSH and LQKENI.

The table lists this clonotype with many counts. The chain is built from TRBV5-1 and TRBJ2-5; no reliable D call. V gave up 1 base and J gave up 7 bases, with 17 bases separating them. The CDR3 is 15 amino acids. The germline V gene has CDR1 SGHRS and CDR2 YFSETQ. Here the CDR3 reads CASSLHDPLWGTQYF. The DNA of the CDR3 is TGCGCCAGCAGCTTGCATGACCCACTTTGGGGGACCCAGTACTTC.

In its sample, this clonotype was seen many times. The chain links TRBV7-9 to TRBJ2-5; D may be TRBD1 (7 bases). Germline CDR1 SEHNR, CDR2 FQNEAQ (reference sequence). Between the trimmed V and J ends, which lost 5 bases and 4 bases, there was a span of 11 bases. This CDR3 region has 13 residues. DNA of the CDR3: TGTGCCAGCAGCCGGCAGGGGGGAGAGACCCAGTACTTC. Its protein product is CASSRQGGETQYF.

CDR3 protein: CASSSPSAGLRWGGELFF. The CDR3 DNA reads as TGTGCCAGCAGTTCCCCCTCCGCCGGGCTGCGGTGGGGCGGGGAGCTGTTTTTT. The chain recombines TRBV27 with TRBJ2-2; no clear D. Deletions cut 4 bases from V and 7 bases from J, with 25 bases between. In germline, CDR1 is MNHEY, CDR2 SMNVEV (reference sequence). The length of the CDR3 is 18 residues.

In this sample, this clonotype turned up many times. Germline is not matched at one junction end, which may reflect a read error. The J gene is TRBJ1-6, the V gene TRBV6-6; no reliable D call. Germline V lookup: CDR1 MNHNY, CDR2 SVGAGI (reference sequence). This CDR3 spans 18 amino acids. The CDR3 bases are TGTGCCAGCAGCTACTCTCCGGGCCAAGACCCGGACAATTCACCCCTCCACTTT. This translates into CASSYSPGQDPDNSPLHF.

This clonotype was recorded many times. This chain links TRBV10-3 with TRBJ1-1; 12 nucleotides agree with TRBD1. CDR1 ENHRY and CDR2 SYGVKD come from the germline V gene. The CDR3 is made up of 18 amino acids. J lost 1 base, V lost 4 bases, and 10 bases had no gene match. CDR3 sequence reads: CAISGPGQGASGNTEAFF. Written as DNA, the CDR3 is TGTGCCATCAGTGGGCCGGGACAGGGGGCGTCGGGGAACACTGAAGCTTTCTTT.

This clonotype was detected many times. The chain couples TRBV29-1 to TRBJ1-2, with 10 bases that match TRBD1. With V trimmed by 5 bases and J by 6 bases, 9 bases remained unmatched. The CDR3 is 14 residues long. Germline CDR1 is SQVTM and CDR2 is ANQGSEA. CDR3 loop: CSVLRGQGTNGYTF. The DNA of the CDR3 is TGCAGCGTTCTCCGGGGACAGGGGACGAATGGCTACACCTTC.

This clonotype was seen many times. The V gene is TRBV7-8, the J gene TRBJ2-4, with D uncertain. The length of the CDR3 is 13 residues. V was pared by 2 bases and J by 6 bases, with 8 bases between. CDR1 SGHVS and CDR2 FQNEAQ come from the germline V gene. Here the CDR3 DNA reads TGTGCCAGCAGCTTACGTAACATAAACATTCAGTACTTC. Encoded protein: CASSLRNINIQYF.

This clonotype was seen repeatedly, ten times or more. This sequence joins TRBV7-2 and TRBJ1-5; possibly TRBD1 for D (6 bases). Germline CDR1 SGHTA, CDR2 FQGNSA. The CDR3 has 17 residues. Trimming pared 3 bases from V and 9 bases from J, leaving 24 bases between. CDR3 nucleotide sequence: TGTGCCAGCAGCTTTTTTGACAGGTCCTGGAGCTATCTGCCCCAGCATTTT. Its protein product is CASSFFDRSWSYLPQHF.